This T cell receptor (beta chain) was observed in a study of Ad26.COV2.S vaccination and SARS-CoV-2 variants. The germline V gene encodes CDR1 LGHNA and CDR2 YSLEER. Trimming removed 1 base from V and 4 bases from J, with 13 bases in between. This CDR3 has 15 residues. Profiling relied on immunoSEQ multiplex PCR, and the TCRdb table lists in-frame clones only, not all of them. Of 380,000 or so clones detected, around 82% appear once; the ten largest clones hold approximately 7%. Notes on the study in general: People given the vaccine had a wider spike-specific TCR breadth than placebo recipients did. The study found similar non-spike TCR breadth in vaccine and placebo recipients.

The treatment here: roughly 20 received Ad26.COV2.S at low or high dose, single or two shots; roughly five received placebo; per-sample allocation not given. Day 63 after the first injection of vaccine or placebo was the sampling time. This Boston cohort included adults aged 18-55 years. Points on this clone: Its specificity is unknown.

The receptor comes from a person aged 18-65 years who received the Ad26.COV2.S COVID-19 vaccine or a placebo. J is TRBJ1-2 and V is TRBV4-3; D perhaps matches TRBD1 (6 bases). This specimen was peripheral blood, taken in a trial of Ad26.COV2.S vaccine versus placebo. CDR3 sequence (DNA): TGCGCCAGCAGCCAAGGCCGAAGGGGGGCCTATGGCTACACCTTC. Amino acid sequence: CASSQGRRGAYGYTF.